This T cell receptor (beta chain) was documented in a study of post-analysis software for immune sequencing data. At the level of the study: Both relapsing-remitting and secondary progressive multiple sclerosis featured among the disease courses, as did progressive-relapsing multiple sclerosis. Study-level findings and limits: Several TRBV segments (TRBV5-6, TRBV5-1 and TRBV20-1 among them) occurred more frequently in patients than in controls.

Note on this clonotype: The antigen is undetermined.

Unique molecular identifiers were carried by the TCR beta cDNA libraries. TCRdb used MiXCR to reprocess the PCR reads, holding one entry per CDR3 protein. The table lists hundreds of thousands of distinct CDR3 sequences, around 27% of them singletons. The V end was cut by 4 bases, the J end by 1 base, with 13 bases between. The germline gives CDR1 MGHRA, CDR2 YSYEKL. The CDR3 is made up of 15 amino acids. The clonotype comes from a girl under 18 with multiple sclerosis. Sequenced sample: blood. The chain employs TRBV4-1 and TRBJ1-2; no firm D call. CDR3 residues: CASSLEGGSNYGYTF. For the CDR3, the DNA is TGCGCCAGCAGCCTCGAGGGAGGGAGTAACTATGGCTACACCTTC.